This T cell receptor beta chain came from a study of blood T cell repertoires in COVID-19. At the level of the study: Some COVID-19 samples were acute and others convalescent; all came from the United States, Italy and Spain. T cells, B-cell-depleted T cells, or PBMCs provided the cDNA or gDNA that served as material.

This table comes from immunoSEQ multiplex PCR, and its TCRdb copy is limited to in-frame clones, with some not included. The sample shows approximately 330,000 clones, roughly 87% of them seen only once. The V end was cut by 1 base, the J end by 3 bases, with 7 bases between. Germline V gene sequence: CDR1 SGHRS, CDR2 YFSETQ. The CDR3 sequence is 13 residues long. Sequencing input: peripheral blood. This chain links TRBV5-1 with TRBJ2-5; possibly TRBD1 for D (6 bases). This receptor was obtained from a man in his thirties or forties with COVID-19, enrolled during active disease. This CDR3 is CASSLYREETQYF. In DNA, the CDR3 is TGCGCCAGCAGCTTGTACAGGGAAGAGACCCAGTACTTC.